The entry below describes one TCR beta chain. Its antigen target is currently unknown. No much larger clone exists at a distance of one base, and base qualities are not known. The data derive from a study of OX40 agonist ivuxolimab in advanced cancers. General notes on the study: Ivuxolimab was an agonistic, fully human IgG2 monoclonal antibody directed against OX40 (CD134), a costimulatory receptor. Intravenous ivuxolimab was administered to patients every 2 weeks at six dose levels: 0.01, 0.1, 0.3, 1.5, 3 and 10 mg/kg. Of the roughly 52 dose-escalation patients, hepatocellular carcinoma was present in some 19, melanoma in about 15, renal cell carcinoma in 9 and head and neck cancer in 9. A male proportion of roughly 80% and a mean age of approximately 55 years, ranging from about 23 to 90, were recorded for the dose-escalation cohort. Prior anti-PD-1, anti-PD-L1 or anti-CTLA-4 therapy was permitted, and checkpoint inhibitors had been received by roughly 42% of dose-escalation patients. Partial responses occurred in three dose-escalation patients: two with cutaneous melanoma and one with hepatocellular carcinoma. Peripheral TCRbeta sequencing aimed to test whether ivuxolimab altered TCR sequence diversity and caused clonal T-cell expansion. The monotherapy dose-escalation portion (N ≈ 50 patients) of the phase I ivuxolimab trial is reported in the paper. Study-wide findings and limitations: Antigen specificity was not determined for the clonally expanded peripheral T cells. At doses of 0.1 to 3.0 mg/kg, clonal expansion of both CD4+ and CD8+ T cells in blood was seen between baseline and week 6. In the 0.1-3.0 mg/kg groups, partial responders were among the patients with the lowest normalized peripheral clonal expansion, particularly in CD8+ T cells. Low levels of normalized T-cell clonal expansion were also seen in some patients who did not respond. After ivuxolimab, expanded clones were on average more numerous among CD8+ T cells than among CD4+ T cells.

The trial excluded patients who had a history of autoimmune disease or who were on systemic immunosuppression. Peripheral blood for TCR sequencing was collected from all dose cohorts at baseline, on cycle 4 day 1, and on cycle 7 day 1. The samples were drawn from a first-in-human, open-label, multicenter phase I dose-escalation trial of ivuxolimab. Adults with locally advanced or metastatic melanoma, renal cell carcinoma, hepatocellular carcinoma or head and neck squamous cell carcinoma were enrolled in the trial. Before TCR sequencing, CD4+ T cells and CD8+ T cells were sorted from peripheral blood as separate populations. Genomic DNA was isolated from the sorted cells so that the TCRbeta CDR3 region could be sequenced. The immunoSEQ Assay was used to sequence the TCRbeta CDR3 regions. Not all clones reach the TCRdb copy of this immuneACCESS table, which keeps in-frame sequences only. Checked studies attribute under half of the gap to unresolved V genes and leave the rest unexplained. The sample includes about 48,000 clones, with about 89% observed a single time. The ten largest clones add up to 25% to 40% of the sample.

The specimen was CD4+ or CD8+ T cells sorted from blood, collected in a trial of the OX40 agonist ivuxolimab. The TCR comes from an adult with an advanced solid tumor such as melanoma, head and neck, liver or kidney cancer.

The CDR3 amino acid sequence is: CASSEDRSGSRDEQYF. Here is the DNA: TGCGCCAGCAGTGAGGATCGTAGCGGGAGTCGGGACGAGCAGTACTTC. The receptor chain draws on TRBV10-1 and TRBJ2-7; 9 bases in the middle match TRBD2. From cysteine to phenylalanine, the CDR3 is 16 amino acids long. Only CDR3 DNA remains: 48 bases, in frame from the first base. V loses 2 bases at its end and J loses 5 bases; junction bases beyond the gene matches: 10. The germline V gene (reference sequence) specifies WNHNN as CDR1 and SYGVQD as CDR2.